This TCR beta chain derives from a study of identical twins. The study, taken as a whole, reports: In monozygotic twins, models underestimated the sharing of out-of-frame TCR alpha. Fewer insertions were carried by abundant cord blood beta clonotypes, but none was seen in memory repertoires. Interpretation of the results relied on cross-sectional statistical analysis and not on following the same donors.

Unique molecular identifiers were present on the cDNA, and a universal primer site came from template switching. TCRdb recomputed calls from the 5' RACE reads with MiXCR, one row per CDR3 protein. This sample carries roughly 710,000 distinct CDR3 sequences, roughly 6.2% of them seen once, and the ten largest clones take 1.5% to 2%. This clonotype was detected many times. What it binds is unknown. This TCR was recovered from a man younger than 35 in good health. Sequenced material: naive T cells sorted from blood.

CDR3 DNA sequence: TGCGCCAGCAGCCCCGAACCGATGGATGAGCAGTTCTTC. This encodes CASSPEPMDEQFF. The chain carries TRBV5-1 and TRBJ2-1, with D hard to call. The V gene's germline CDR1 is SGHRS and CDR2 YFSETQ. The V gene lost 4 bases and the J gene lost 8 bases, with 13 bases spanning the gap. The CDR3 sequence is 13 residues long.